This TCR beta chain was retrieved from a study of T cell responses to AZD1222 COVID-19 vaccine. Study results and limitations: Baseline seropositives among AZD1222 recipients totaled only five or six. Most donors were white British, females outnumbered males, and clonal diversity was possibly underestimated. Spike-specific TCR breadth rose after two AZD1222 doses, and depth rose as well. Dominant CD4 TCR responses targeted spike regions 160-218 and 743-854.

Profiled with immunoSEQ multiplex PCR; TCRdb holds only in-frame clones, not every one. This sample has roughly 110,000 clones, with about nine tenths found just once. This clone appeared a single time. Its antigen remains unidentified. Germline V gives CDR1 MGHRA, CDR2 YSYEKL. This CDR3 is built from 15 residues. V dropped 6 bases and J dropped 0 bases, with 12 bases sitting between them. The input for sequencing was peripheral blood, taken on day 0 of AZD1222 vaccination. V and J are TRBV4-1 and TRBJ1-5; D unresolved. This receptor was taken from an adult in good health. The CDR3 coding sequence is TGCGCCAGCAGTCGTAGGAAGGATAGCAATCAGCCCCAGCATTTT. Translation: CASSRRKDSNQPQHF.